The clone carrying this T cell receptor beta chain has a single count. The target antigen is unknown. The data are from a study of radiotherapy plus CTLA-4 blockade in lung cancer. Study-wide context: Objective response was observed in roughly 17% of patients, and disease control in 31%.

Here immunoSEQ multiplex PCR was the method, and the copy in TCRdb shows in-frame clones only, minus some. In the table there are approximately 52,000 clones, approximately 80% of which are singletons. Study results and limitations: Reportedly, early blood T cell clone dynamics best predicted response, with interferon-beta. An expansion of tumor-derived TCR clones occurred in blood after radiotherapy plus ipilimumab.

The CDR3 contains 14 residues. Germline-derived CDR1 and CDR2 are SGHRS and YFSETQ. Focal radiation plus CTLA-4 blockade with ipilimumab was administered to patients who had chemo-refractory metastatic non-small-cell lung cancer. The origin of this receptor is a human donor with non-small cell lung cancer whose response to radiotherapy plus ipilimumab could not be evaluated. The sample was peripheral blood, taken from a patient treated with radiotherapy plus ipilimumab. V and J are TRBV5-1 and TRBJ2-5, with TRBD1 matching 9 bases. The DNA end is more similar to TRBJ2-7, so the J call may be wrong. CDR3 bases: TGCGCCAGCGGTGGGGGACAGGGATCCTACGAGCAGTACTTC. Amino acid sequence: CASGGGQGSYEQYF.